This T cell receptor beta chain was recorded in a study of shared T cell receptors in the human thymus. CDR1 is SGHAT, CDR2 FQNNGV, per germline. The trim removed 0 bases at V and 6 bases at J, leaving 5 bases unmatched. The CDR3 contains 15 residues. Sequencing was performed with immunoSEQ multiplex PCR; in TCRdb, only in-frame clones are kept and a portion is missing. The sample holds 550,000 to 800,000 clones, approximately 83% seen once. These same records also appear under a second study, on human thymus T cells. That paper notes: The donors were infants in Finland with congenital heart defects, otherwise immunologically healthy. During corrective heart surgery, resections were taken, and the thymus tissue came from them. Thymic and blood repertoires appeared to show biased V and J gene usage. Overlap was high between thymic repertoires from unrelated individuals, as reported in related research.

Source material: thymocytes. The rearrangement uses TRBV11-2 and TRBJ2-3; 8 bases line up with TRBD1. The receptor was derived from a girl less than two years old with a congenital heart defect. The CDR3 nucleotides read TGTGCCAGCAGCTTAGATGGGACAGGAGCGGATACGCAGTATTTT. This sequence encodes CASSLDGTGADTQYF.